Included here is one T cell receptor (beta chain) sequence, with context. The sample belongs to a study of CD8 T cells in Susac syndrome. The RNA, about 0.5 to 1 ug, was put through reverse transcription using random hexamers. TCRdb fed the immunoSEQ multiplex PCR reads into MiXCR, producing one record per CDR3 protein. The sample shows approximately 190,000 distinct CDR3 sequences, approximately 95% of them seen only once. Germline-derived CDR1 and CDR2 are LGHDT and YNNKEL (reference sequence). The CDR3 loop spans 15 amino acids. Trimming took off 4 bases at V and 7 bases at J, with 19 bases between the two ends. The authors negatively isolated CD8+ and CD4+ T cells and FACS-enriched TEMRA cells.

Sequences were obtained from CD8+ T cells from PBMCs. This chain uses TRBV3-1 with TRBJ1-2, with D maybe TRBD1 (5 bases). This TCR derives from a human donor with Susac syndrome. The CDR3 loop is CASSLTGGNLRGYTF. The CDR3 region has the DNA TGTGCCAGCAGCCTTACAGGAGGGAACCTCCGTGGCTACACCTTC.